This T cell receptor (beta chain) emerged from a study of long-term antiretroviral therapy in people with HIV (dated by TCRdb to between 2021 and 2023). The study in broad terms: Collection of the earliest samples took place about a decade ahead of the 2015 WHO recommendation for immediate ART, at a time when ART was typically delayed until CD4 counts fell. This retrospective serial study examined whether starting ART and sustained HIV suppression were associated with changes in the composition and diversity of the TRB repertoire in peripheral blood. A total of 150 to 200 cryopreserved PBMC samples came from roughly 30 adults with confirmed HIV infection and were collected serially over a mean of about six years (range 1-12). Among the approximately 30 participants with HIV, around ten were female. No cross-contamination during QIAcube processing was seen in test extractions of a monoclonal T-cell line run alongside around 34 polyclonal samples. The paper as a whole reports these results and caveats: No data were available on ART adherence, viral resistance or therapy changes, limiting inferences about post-ART repertoire changes. Expanded TRB clones identified before ART initiation dominated the repertoire at all time points, although this dominance fluctuated and declined in many PLHIV after ART. Because pre-ART samples had limited cell numbers, profiling was done on unsorted PBMC rather than on sorted CD4+ and CD8+ T cells. Starting ART was linked to a significant rise in TRB diversity, yet even with long-term ART the diversity remained significantly lower than in transplant donor controls. Samples dated from the mid-2000s to the late 2010s, and the ART regimens used may be less effective than current ones. HIV repertoires had narrower CDR3 length ranges than controls, and the network structure suggested an antigen-experienced repertoire that shifted only slightly toward naive after ART. Since PBMC availability was limited, sequencing covered only the TCR beta chain, with no alpha chain pairing.

To be included, a participant needed at least one PBMC sample from before ART initiation plus at least two post-ART samples. Treatment was received in the United States of America by all participants with HIV. Before DNA extraction, cryopreserved samples of about 0.9-11 million PBMC were thawed and washed. At the time of the earliest PBMC sample, participants with HIV were aged between about 20 and 54 years. Each participant contributed PBMC samples from 1-4 timepoints before ART initiation and 2-8 timepoints after ART initiation, with a median of 7 samples. Serial HIV viral load, CD4+ T-cell count, ART history and demographic data were obtained for every participant. Genomic DNA was extracted from unsorted PBMC with a Qiagen kit on a QIAcube, processed in batches of 12 samples. Via the germline V gene, CDR1 is MNHEY and CDR2 SVGAGI. Clipping removes 8 bases from V and 4 bases from J, with 13 as the unmatched junction base count. Spanning cysteine to phenylalanine, the CDR3 consists of 15 amino acids. The sequence is cut down to CDR3 DNA, 45 bases in frame from base 1.

The immunoSEQ hsTCRB v3.0 assay was used at survey level resolution for TRB variable region sequencing. TRB sequencing targeted a depth of roughly 35,000-55,000 T-cell genomes per sample. An Illumina MiSeq with a v3 150-cycle kit was used to sequence the pooled TRB libraries. From the authors' description of their analysis: Repertoire analysis was performed in R inside a reproducible Nextflow workflow that covered QC, data transformation and analysis. LymphoSeq2, an R package for exploring AIRR-Seq data, was used to implement the custom analyses. Four samples that yielded fewer than 5000 total TRB sequences were excluded, so that approximately 170 HIV repertoires were analyzed. Among the 190 or so HIV repertoires that were kept, some 61 were collected before ART initiation and roughly 130 were collected after ART initiation. Repertoires were downsampled to 5000 TRB nucleotide sequences, with summary statistics averaged over 100 downsampling iterations. The analysis kept only TRB sequences whose CDR3 regions were at least seven amino acids long. Diversity was measured with a Shannon entropy-derived clonality score and the Gini coefficient. In repertoire networks, the top 5000 CDR3 amino acid sequences were linked whenever an edit distance of one separated two sequences. For TRB CDR3 amino acid sequences, GLIPH2 was used to predict antigen specificity groups and MHC restriction. To flag known associations with CMV, EBV, HIV or tissue antigens, CDR3 amino acid sequences were compared against VDJdb and McPAS-TCR. Pre-ART, post-ART and control groups were compared with Wilcoxon signed-rank tests and Holm-Bonferroni correction. This immuneACCESS table, as held by TCRdb, lists in-frame sequences with V and J called but not all clones. Of the missing ones, under half trace to an unresolved V gene in checked studies; the others have no known cause. That table is the source of V, J and clone size, and D and trimming were worked out from the DNA. The sample table records 25,000 to 30,000 clones; 80% to 90% of these occur just once. Clones ranked in the top ten supply roughly 9.5% of the sample.

Worth noting for this clone: Its antigen is still unknown. Base qualities are not recorded, but no much larger clone differs from it by a single base.

The sequences come from unsorted PBMCs, collected 3 years after starting antiretroviral therapy. The chain is made from TRBV6-5 and TRBJ2-7; 8 bases in the junction line up with TRBD1. This receptor was taken from a man aged 35 to 55 with HIV. Here the CDR3 is given as CASSPTGTGNYEQYF. DNA sequence: TGTGCCAGCTCCCCTACCGGGACAGGAAATTACGAGCAGTACTTC.